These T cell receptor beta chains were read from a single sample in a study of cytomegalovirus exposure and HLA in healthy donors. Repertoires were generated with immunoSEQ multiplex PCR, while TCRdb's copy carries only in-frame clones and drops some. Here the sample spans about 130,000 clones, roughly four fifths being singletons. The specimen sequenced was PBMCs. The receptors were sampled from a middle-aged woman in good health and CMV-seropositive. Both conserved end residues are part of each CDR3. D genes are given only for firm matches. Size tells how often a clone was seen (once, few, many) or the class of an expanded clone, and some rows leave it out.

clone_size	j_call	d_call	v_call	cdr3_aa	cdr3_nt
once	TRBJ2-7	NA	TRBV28	CASSQPGTLYEQYF	TGTGCCAGCAGTCAACCTGGGACTCTCTACGAGCAGTACTTC
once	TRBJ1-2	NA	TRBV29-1	CSVDRTDGYTF	TGCAGCGTTGATAGGACAGATGGCTACACCTTC
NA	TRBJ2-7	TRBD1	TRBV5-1	CASSLGGTASYEQYF	TGCGCCAGCAGCTTGGGGGGGACAGCCTCCTACGAGCAGTACTTC
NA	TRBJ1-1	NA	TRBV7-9	CASKRLNTEAFF	TGTGCCAGCAAGCGGTTGAACACTGAAGCTTTCTTT
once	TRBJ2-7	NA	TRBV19	CASSTENYEQYF	TGTGCCAGTTCGACAGAGAACTACGAGCAGTACTTC
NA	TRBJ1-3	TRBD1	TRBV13	CASSLTGTGSLSGNTIYF	TGTGCCAGCAGCTTAACCGGGACAGGGTCATTGTCTGGAAACACCATATATTTT
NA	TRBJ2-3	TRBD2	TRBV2	CASRTSGGGRTQYF	TGTGCCAGTCGGACTAGCGGGGGGGGGCGAACGCAGTATTTT
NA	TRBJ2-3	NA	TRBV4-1	CASSHPRVPTDTQYF	TGCGCCAGCAGCCACCCCCGGGTCCCCACAGATACGCAGTATTTT
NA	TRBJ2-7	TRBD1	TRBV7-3	CASSRTGGDDEQYF	TGTGCCAGCAGCCGGACAGGGGGCGATGACGAGCAGTACTTC
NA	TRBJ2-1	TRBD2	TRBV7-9	CASSLVAGGRNEQFF	TGTGCCAGCAGCTTAGTAGCGGGAGGTCGGAATGAGCAGTTCTTC
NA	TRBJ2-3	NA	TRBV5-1	CASSLLRVLDTQYF	TGCGCCAGCAGCTTGTTGAGGGTCTTGGATACGCAGTATTTT
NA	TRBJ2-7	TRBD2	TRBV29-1	CSVGYSGSPTYEQYF	TGCAGCGTTGGGTACAGCGGGAGTCCCACCTACGAGCAGTACTTC
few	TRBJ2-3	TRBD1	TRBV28	CASSEGPGQGTDTQYF	TGTGCCAGCAGCGAGGGTCCGGGACAGGGCACAGATACGCAGTATTTT
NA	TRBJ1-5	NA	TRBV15	CATSRDKGYGNQPQHF	TGTGCCACCAGCAGAGATAAGGGGTATGGCAATCAGCCCCAGCATTTT
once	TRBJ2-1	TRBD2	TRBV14	CASSQKTSGSNEQFF	TGTGCCAGCAGCCAAAAAACTAGCGGGAGCAATGAGCAGTTCTTC
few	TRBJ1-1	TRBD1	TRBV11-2	CASSRGQGPNTEAFF	TGTGCCAGCAGCCGTGGACAGGGCCCGAACACTGAAGCTTTCTTT
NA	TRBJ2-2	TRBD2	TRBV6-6	CASGGLGDAGELFF	TGTGCCAGCGGGGGACTAGGTGACGCCGGGGAGCTGTTTTTT
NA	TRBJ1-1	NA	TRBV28	CASSSAGKNTEAFF	TGTGCCAGCAGTTCGGCAGGGAAGAACACTGAAGCTTTCTTT
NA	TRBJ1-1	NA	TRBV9	CASSVVAGNTEAFF	TGTGCCAGCAGCGTAGTTGCCGGGAACACTGAAGCTTTCTTT
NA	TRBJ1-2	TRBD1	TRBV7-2	CASSLVWGAGGDGYTF	TGTGCCAGCAGCTTAGTTTGGGGGGCAGGGGGAGACGGCTACACCTTC
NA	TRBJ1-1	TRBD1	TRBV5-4	CASSLLGGAGTEAFF	TGTGCCAGCAGCTTGTTAGGGGGCGCGGGCACTGAAGCTTTCTTT
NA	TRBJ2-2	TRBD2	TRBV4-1	CASSHVLAGGRTGELFF	TGCGCCAGCAGCCATGTACTAGCGGGGGGTAGGACCGGGGAGCTGTTTTTT
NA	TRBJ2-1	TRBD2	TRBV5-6	CASREPGSGDNEQFF	TGTGCCAGCAGGGAGCCCGGTAGCGGGGACAATGAGCAGTTCTTC
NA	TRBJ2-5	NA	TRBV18	CASSSTLKETQYF	TGTGCCAGCTCAAGTACTCTAAAAGAGACCCAGTACTTC
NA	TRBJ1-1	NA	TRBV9	CASSVGNTLGTEAFF	TGTGCCAGCAGCGTAGGTAACACCCTAGGAACTGAAGCTTTCTTT
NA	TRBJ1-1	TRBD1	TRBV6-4	CASRGTDMNTEAFF	TGTGCCAGCAGGGGGACAGACATGAACACTGAAGCTTTCTTT
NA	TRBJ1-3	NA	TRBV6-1	CASSEARVPSGNTIYF	TGTGCCAGCAGTGAAGCGAGGGTACCCTCTGGAAACACCATATATTTT
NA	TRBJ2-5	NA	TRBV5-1	CASSLTTPETQYF	TGCGCCAGCAGCCTTACAACCCCAGAGACCCAGTACTTC
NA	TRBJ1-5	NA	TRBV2	CAITAGDSNQPQHF	TGTGCCATTACGGCAGGCGATAGCAATCAGCCCCAGCATTTT
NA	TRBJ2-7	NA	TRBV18	CASSPLFGGGTGSYEQYF	TGTGCCAGCTCACCACTGTTTGGAGGAGGGACTGGCTCCTACGAGCAGTACTTC
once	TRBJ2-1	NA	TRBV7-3	CASSVLGERTYNEQFF	TGTGCCAGCAGCGTTTTAGGAGAGAGAACCTACAATGAGCAGTTCTTC
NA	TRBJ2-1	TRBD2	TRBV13	CASSPTGLAGVNEQFF	TGTGCCAGCAGCCCCACCGGACTAGCGGGAGTTAATGAGCAGTTCTTC
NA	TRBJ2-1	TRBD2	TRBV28	CASSEGLAAGGVVF	TGTGCCAGCAGTGAGGGACTAGCGGCCGGGGGTGTGGTCTTC
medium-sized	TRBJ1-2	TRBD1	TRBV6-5	CASRTGQGTYGYTF	TGTGCCAGCAGAACGGGACAGGGAACCTATGGCTACACCTTC
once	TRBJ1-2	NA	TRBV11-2	CASSSGARRLNYGYTF	TGTGCCAGCAGCTCGGGAGCCAGAAGGCTTAACTATGGCTACACCTTC
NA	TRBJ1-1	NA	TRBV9	CASSVGGGTNTEAFF	TGTGCCAGCAGCGTAGGTGGGGGGACGAACACTGAAGCTTTCTTT
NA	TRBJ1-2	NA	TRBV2	CASSESITCGYTF	TGTGCCAGCAGTGAGTCAATTACTTGTGGCTACACCTTC
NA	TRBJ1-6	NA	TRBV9	CASSWGDAPLHF	TGTGCCAGCAGCTGGGGGGACGCACCCCTCCACTTT
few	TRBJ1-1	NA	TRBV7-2	CASSRVPGDAFF	TGTGCCAGCAGCAGGGTCCCAGGGGATGCTTTCTTT
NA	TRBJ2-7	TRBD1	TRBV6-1	CASSERDRGTYEQYF	TGTGCCAGCAGTGAAAGGGACAGGGGAACCTACGAGCAGTACTTC
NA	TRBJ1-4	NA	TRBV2	CASGGGTNEKLFF	TGTGCCAGCGGGGGGGGTACTAATGAAAAACTGTTTTTT
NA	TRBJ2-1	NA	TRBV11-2	CASSLDRQSYNEQFF	TGTGCCAGCAGCCTCGACAGACAATCCTACAATGAGCAGTTCTTC
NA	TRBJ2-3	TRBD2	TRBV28	CASSLAGLAFGTDTQYF	TGTGCCAGCAGTTTAGCTGGACTAGCGTTCGGTACAGATACGCAGTATTTT
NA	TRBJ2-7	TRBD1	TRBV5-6	CASSTDREIYEQYF	TGTGCCAGCAGCACGGACAGGGAAATCTACGAGCAGTACTTC
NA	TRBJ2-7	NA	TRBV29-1	CSVEGRGGCEQYF	TGCAGCGTTGAAGGCAGGGGAGGGTGCGAGCAGTACTTC
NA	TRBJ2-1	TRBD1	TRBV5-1	CASSLNRDSGGEQFF	TGCGCCAGCAGCTTAAACCGGGACAGTGGTGGTGAGCAGTTCTTC
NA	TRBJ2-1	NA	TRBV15	CATSTVTSNEQFF	TGTGCCACCAGCACGGTAACTAGCAATGAGCAGTTCTTC
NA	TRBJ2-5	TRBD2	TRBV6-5	CASSSSGGMGETQYF	TGTGCCAGCAGTTCCTCGGGAGGGATGGGAGAGACCCAGTACTTC
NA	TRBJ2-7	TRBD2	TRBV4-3	CASSQLVGGAYEQYF	TGCGCCAGCAGCCAACTGGTCGGGGGGGCCTACGAGCAGTACTTC
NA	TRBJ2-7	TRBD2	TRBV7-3	CASSALAGGYEQYF	TGTGCCAGCAGCGCACTAGCGGGGGGTTACGAGCAGTACTTC
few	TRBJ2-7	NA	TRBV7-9	CASSSGVLHEQYF	TGTGCCAGCAGTTCGGGGGTCCTCCACGAGCAGTACTTC
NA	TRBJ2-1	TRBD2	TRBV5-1	CASSPRLGTSGVYNEQFF	TGCGCCAGCAGCCCGAGGCTCGGGACTAGCGGAGTTTACAATGAGCAGTTCTTC
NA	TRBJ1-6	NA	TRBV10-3	CAIAGENSPLHF	TGTGCGATCGCAGGGGAGAATTCACCCCTCCACTTT
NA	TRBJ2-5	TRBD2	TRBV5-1	CASSLEASGFQETQYF	TGCGCCAGCAGCTTGGAGGCTAGCGGGTTCCAAGAGACCCAGTACTTC